This entry lists 23 T cell receptor beta chains sequenced from one sample in a study of T cells in Graves' hyperthyroidism and ophthalmopathy. Using RNA transcripts as the source, TCR beta CDR3 regions were amplified. First-round RT-PCR with HTBI primers amplified the TCR CDR3 region. From the multiplex PCR reads, TCRdb called clonotypes with MiXCR, one entry per CDR3 protein. This table holds a few hundred thousand distinct CDR3 sequences, less than 25% found once. Sequencing used blood. All receptors derive from a man aged 18 to 29 with Graves' hyperthyroidism.

This clonotype appeared many times. The CDR3 coding sequence is TGTGCCAGCAGCCCAACCGACAGGAACACCGGGGAGCTGTTTTTT. Translated, it gives CASSPTDRNTGELFF. This chain joins TRBV12-3 or TRBV12-4 and TRBJ2-2; tentative D call: TRBD1 (5 bases). Trimming took 6 bases from V and 1 from J, leaving 12 bases between them. The CDR3 covers 15 residues.

This clonotype was found many times. This sequence joins TRBV5-5 and TRBJ1-5, with D maybe TRBD1 (5 bases). The CDR3 consists of 16 residues. Germline CDR1 reads SGHKS; CDR2 reads YYEKEE (reference sequence). Trimming cost V 2 bases and J 1 base, with 13 bases left between them. The CDR3 sequence is CASSLLGDVSNQPQHF. CDR3 sequence (DNA): TGTGCCAGCAGCTTACTTGGGGACGTAAGCAATCAGCCCCAGCATTTT.

The table lists this clonotype with many counts. J is TRBJ2-5 and V is TRBV9, with 7 bases identical to TRBD2. CDR1 is SGDLS, CDR2 YYNGEE, per germline. V shed 2 bases and J 1 base; nucleotides not matched to a gene: 5. The CDR3 runs to 15 residues. The chain's CDR3 is CASSVGGGGQETQYF. CDR3 in DNA: TGTGCCAGCAGCGTTGGTGGCGGGGGCCAAGAGACCCAGTACTTC. Complete variable domain (other parts from reference TRBV9 and TRBJ2-5): DSGVTQTPKHLITATGQRVTLRCSPRSGDLSVYWYQQSLDQGLQFLIQYYNGEERAKGNILERFSAQQFPDLHSELNLSSLELGDSALYFCASSVGGGGQETQYFGPGTRLLVL.

This clonotype came up many times. The J gene is TRBJ2-2, the V gene TRBV30; D not certain. The ends were cut back, 0 bases at V and 4 bases at J, with 9 bases in the middle. CDR3 length: 14 residues. Looked up from germline, CDR1 is GTSNPN and CDR2 is SVGIG (reference sequence). For the CDR3, the DNA is TGTGCCTGGAGTGTAAAGCGATTCACCGGGGAGCTGTTTTTT. Translation gives CAWSVKRFTGELFF.

This clonotype was observed at least ten times. This rearrangement joins TRBV6-1 to TRBJ1-1; no clear D. V lost 2 bases to trimming and J lost 2 bases, with 9 bases between them. There are 14 residues in the CDR3. Germline CDR1 reads MNHNS; CDR2 reads SASEGT. DNA for the CDR3: TGTGCCAGCAGTGAAATAAGTCTCAACACTGAAGCTTTCTTT. It translates to CASSEISLNTEAFF.

The chain uses TRBV27 and TRBJ2-7, with D possibly being TRBD1 or TRBD2 (5 bases each). There are 15 residues in the CDR3. V was pared by 4 bases and J by 3 bases, with 16 bases between. The V gene's germline CDR1 is MNHEY and CDR2 SMNVEV (reference sequence). The CDR3 region has the DNA TGTGCCAGCAGTTACACGACAGAAGGAGGCTACGAGCAGTACTTC. Protein sequence: CASSYTTEGGYEQYF.

This clonotype was detected many times. The chain joins TRBV2 to TRBJ1-5; D ambiguous. Per the germline V gene, CDR1 is SNHLY and CDR2 is FYNNEI. The CDR3 has 15 residues. V lost 6 bases, J lost 0 bases, and 12 bases lay in between. Here the CDR3 DNA reads TGTGCCAGCAGGGATTCGGAGATTAGCAATCAGCCCCAGCATTTT. This gives the protein CASRDSEISNQPQHF.

There are a few counts of this clonotype. V gene TRBV25-1 combines with J gene TRBJ2-2, with D perhaps given as TRBD1 or TRBD2 (6 bases each). Germline lookup yields CDR1 MGHDK and CDR2 SYGVNS. V was trimmed by 6 bases and J by 5 bases, leaving 19 bases between them. The CDR3 runs 16 residues. The CDR3 DNA reads TGTGCCAGCAGAGAGGTGGGGGGCGCCGGGACCGGGGAGCTGTTTTTT. Protein: CASREVGGAGTGELFF. The complete variable domain, with remaining parts taken from reference TRBV25-1 and TRBJ2-2, reads EADIYQTPRYLVIGTGKKITLECSQTMGHDKMYWYQQDPGMELHLIHYSYGVNSTEKGDLSSESTVSRIRTEHFPLTLESARPSHTSQYLCASREVGGAGTGELFFGEGSRLTVL.

This clonotype has more than one count but fewer than ten. This chain links TRBV29-1 with TRBJ2-7; D remains unclear. This CDR3 has 15 residues. Trimming shortened V by 2 bases and J by 0 bases, and 14 bases separated the two germline ends. The germline CDR1 and CDR2 sequences are SQVTM and ANQGSEA. CDR3 DNA: TGCAGCGTTGAATTGGAAGGGCCCAGCTCCTACGAGCAGTACTTC. This translates into CSVELEGPSSYEQYF.

CDR3 nucleotides: TGCGCCAGCAGCCAGGCAACGGACAGGGCCGACACACGCTATGAGCAGTTCTTC. Translation gives CASSQATDRADTRYEQFF. The chain carries TRBV4-1 and TRBJ2-1; 8 nucleotides agree with TRBD1. The germline gives CDR1 MGHRA, CDR2 YSYEKL. The CDR3 is 18 residues long. V gave up 3 bases and J gave up 8 bases; unmatched junction bases: 18.

The chain is built from TRBV12-3 or TRBV12-4 and TRBJ1-2, with a tentative D call TRBD1 (5 bases). Trimming left V 6 bases short and J 8 bases short, with 16 bases between. This CDR3 is 13 amino acids long. The CDR3 here is CASSWGGERGYTF. For the CDR3, the DNA is TGTGCCAGCAGCTGGGGGGGGGAGAGGGGCTACACCTTC.

This clonotype was detected many times. The V and J genes are TRBV9 and TRBJ1-2; TRBD1 aligns across 8 bases. J was trimmed by 5 bases and V by 4 bases; bases with no gene match: 10. The germline V gene has CDR1 SGDLS and CDR2 YYNGEE. This CDR3 contains 15 residues. The CDR3 nucleotides are TGTGCCAGCAGCTTTTACAGGGGGAGGAATTATGGCTACACCTTC. This encodes CASSFYRGRNYGYTF. Filled out from reference TRBV9 and TRBJ1-2, the complete variable domain reads DSGVTQTPKHLITATGQRVTLRCSPRSGDLSVYWYQQSLDQGLQFLIQYYNGEERAKGNILERFSAQQFPDLHSELNLSSLELGDSALYFCASSFYRGRNYGYTFGSGTRLTVV.

The chain employs TRBV12-3 or TRBV12-4 and TRBJ1-6; TRBD1 might be the D (6 bases). V was clipped by 2 bases and J by 7 bases, with 9 bases between them. The CDR3 loop spans 14 amino acids. This chain's CDR3 is CASSLHGQNSPLHF. CDR3 nucleotides: TGTGCCAGCAGTTTACATGGACAGAATTCACCCCTCCACTTT.

This clonotype occurred many times. The chain is built from TRBV20-1 and TRBJ2-7, with 9 bases lining up with TRBD1. The CDR3 loop spans 14 amino acids. Germline lookup yields CDR1 DFQATT and CDR2 SNEGSKA (reference sequence). V shed 3 bases and J 4 bases; nucleotides not matched to a gene: 7. CDR3 residues: CSARYPGQGYEQYF. As DNA, the CDR3 is TGCAGTGCTAGGTATCCGGGACAGGGTTACGAGCAGTACTTC.

This clonotype has at least ten counts. V and J are TRBV2 and TRBJ2-7; no clear D. Per the germline V gene, CDR1 is SNHLY and CDR2 is FYNNEI. CDR3 length equals 15 residues. V lost 1 base, J lost 0 bases, and 10 bases lay in between. The CDR3, as DNA: TGTGCCAGCAGTGAAGAGGGCGACTTCTCCTACGAGCAGTACTTC. Protein sequence: CASSEEGDFSYEQYF.

This clonotype was observed at least ten times. The rearrangement uses TRBV7-9 and TRBJ1-2; D remains unclear. This CDR3 region has 13 residues. V was shortened by 2 bases and J by 2 bases, with 6 bases between the two germline ends. In germline, CDR1 is SEHNR, CDR2 FQNEAQ (reference sequence). The CDR3 region is CASSLHQNYGYTF. CDR3 sequence (DNA): TGTGCCAGCAGCTTACACCAGAACTATGGCTACACCTTC.

This clonotype was observed many times. The chain employs TRBV6-1 and TRBJ1-2, with 8 bases lining up with TRBD1. With 4 bases clipped from V and 4 bases from J, the junction kept 2 bases outside the gene matches. CDR3 length: 13 residues. In germline, CDR1 is MNHNS, CDR2 SASEGT. The CDR3 DNA sequence: TGTGCCAGCAGTGGACAGGGGATCTATGGCTACACCTTC. Its translation is CASSGQGIYGYTF.

This clonotype has a count of ten or more. The chain carries TRBV12-3 or TRBV12-4 and TRBJ1-3; the D is unclear. The CDR3 sequence is 17 residues long. The V end lost 5 bases, the J end lost 3 bases, and 20 bases lay between the germline ends. The CDR3 reads CASSRTPGDNFGNTIYF. The CDR3 DNA is TGTGCCAGCAGTAGAACCCCGGGAGACAACTTTGGAAACACCATATATTTT.

In this sample, this clonotype turned up many times. The V gene is TRBV30, the J gene TRBJ2-7; TRBD1 aligns across 9 bases. Germline CDR1 reads GTSNPN; CDR2 reads SVGIG (reference sequence). V lost 3 bases to trimming and J lost 4 bases; unmatched junction nucleotides: 4. This CDR3 region has 13 residues. The CDR3, as DNA: TGTGCCTGGAGGGGACAGGGTTGGTACGAGCAGTACTTC. The encoded protein is CAWRGQGWYEQYF. Full variable domain (rest looked up from reference TRBV30 and TRBJ2-7): SQTIHQWPATLVQPVGSPLSLECTVEGTSNPNLYWYRQAAGRGLQLLFYSVGIGQISSEVPQNLSASRPQDRQFILSSKKLLLSDSGFYLCAWRGQGWYEQYFGPGTRLTVT.

As concerns this clonotype: A read error is possible here, since a much larger clone lies one base away. V gene TRBV7-9 combines with J gene TRBJ1-2; no reliable D call. The CDR3 has 11 residues. CDR1 SEHNR and CDR2 FQNEAQ come from the germline V gene (reference sequence). The DNA of the CDR3 is TGTGCCCGCAGCTTAGTCGAGGGCTACACCTTC. This gives the protein CARSLVEGYTF. The whole variable domain, remainder taken from reference TRBV7-9 and TRBJ1-2, is DTGVSQNPRHKITKRGQNVTFRCDPISEHNRLYWYRQTLGQGPEFLTYFQNEAQLEKSRLLSDRFSAERPKGSFSTLEIQRTEQGDSAMYLCARSLVEGYTFGSGTRLTVV.

This clonotype occurred many times. The J gene is TRBJ1-1, the V gene TRBV2; the D is unclear. The V end was cut by 7 bases, the J end by 1 base, with 10 bases between. Germline-derived CDR1 and CDR2 are SNHLY and FYNNEI. The CDR3 totals 13 residues. CDR3 protein: CASKLGWNTEAFF. DNA for the CDR3: TGTGCCAGCAAGTTGGGGTGGAACACTGAAGCTTTCTTT.

This chain joins TRBV19 and TRBJ1-1; tentatively, D is TRBD1 (6 bases). The CDR3 runs 16 residues. Germline V gives CDR1 LNHDA, CDR2 SQIVND (reference sequence). Trimming took off 3 bases at V and 3 bases at J, with 17 bases between the two ends. The CDR3 nucleotides read TGTGCCAGTAGTATTAGGGCAGGGGTCGTAGACACTGAAGCTTTCTTT. Translation: CASSIRAGVVDTEAFF.

The rearrangement uses TRBV6-1 and TRBJ1-2; D call uncertain. The CDR3 is made up of 11 amino acids. V lost 6 bases and J 8 bases, leaving 10 bases between the germline ends. In germline, CDR1 is MNHNS, CDR2 SASEGT. This CDR3 is CASRSTIGYTF. CDR3 sequence (DNA): TGTGCCAGCAGGAGTACAATAGGCTACACCTTC.